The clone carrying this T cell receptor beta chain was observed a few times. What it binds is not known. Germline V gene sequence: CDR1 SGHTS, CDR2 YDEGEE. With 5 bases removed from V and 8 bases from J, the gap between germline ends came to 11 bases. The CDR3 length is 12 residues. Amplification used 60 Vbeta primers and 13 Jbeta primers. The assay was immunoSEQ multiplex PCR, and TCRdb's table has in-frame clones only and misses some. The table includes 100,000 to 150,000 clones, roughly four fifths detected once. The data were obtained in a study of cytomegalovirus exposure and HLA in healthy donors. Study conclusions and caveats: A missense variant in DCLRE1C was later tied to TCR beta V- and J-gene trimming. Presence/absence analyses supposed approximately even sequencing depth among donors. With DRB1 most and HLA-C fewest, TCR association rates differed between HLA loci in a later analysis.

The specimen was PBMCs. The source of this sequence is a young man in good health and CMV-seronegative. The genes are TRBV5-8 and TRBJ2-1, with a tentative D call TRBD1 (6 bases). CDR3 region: CASRYRQDEQFF. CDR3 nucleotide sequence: TGTGCCAGCAGATACCGACAGGATGAGCAGTTCTTC. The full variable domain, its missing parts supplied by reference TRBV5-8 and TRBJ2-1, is EAGVTQSPTHLIKTRGQQATLRCSPISGHTSVYWYQQALGLGLQFLLWYDEGEERNRGNFPPRFSGRQFPNYSSELNVNALELEDSALYLCASRYRQDEQFFGPGTRLTVL.